This T cell receptor beta chain appears in the sequencing data of a study of T cells in Graves' hyperthyroidism and ophthalmopathy. Amplification targeted TCR beta CDR3 regions from RNA transcripts. The study used the HTBI primer set for a first-round RT-PCR of the TCR CDR3. MiXCR, applied by TCRdb to the multiplex PCR reads, yields one record per CDR3 protein. This table holds 600,000 or so distinct CDR3 sequences, about half found once. V lost 4 bases to trimming and J lost 5 bases, with 23 bases between them. The CDR3 has 17 residues. The germline V gene has CDR1 SQVTM and CDR2 ANQGSEA. Sequencing was done on a sample of peripheral blood or thyroid tissue (not recorded which). The genes are TRBV29-1 and TRBJ1-4, with D perhaps matching TRBD1 (6 bases). The TCR was taken from a woman younger than 30 with Graves' hyperthyroidism. The CDR3 reads CSVVPQGFTGANEKLFF. CDR3 DNA: TGCAGCGTTGTTCCGCAGGGGTTTACCGGGGCCAATGAAAAACTGTTTTTT. Using reference TRBV29-1 and TRBJ1-4 for the parts outside the CDR3, the full variable domain is SAVISQKPSRDICQRGTSLTIQCQVDSQVTMMFWYRQQPGQSLTLIATANQGSEATYESGFVIDKFPISRPNLTFSTLTVSNMSPEDSSIYLCSVVPQGFTGANEKLFFGSGTQLSVL.